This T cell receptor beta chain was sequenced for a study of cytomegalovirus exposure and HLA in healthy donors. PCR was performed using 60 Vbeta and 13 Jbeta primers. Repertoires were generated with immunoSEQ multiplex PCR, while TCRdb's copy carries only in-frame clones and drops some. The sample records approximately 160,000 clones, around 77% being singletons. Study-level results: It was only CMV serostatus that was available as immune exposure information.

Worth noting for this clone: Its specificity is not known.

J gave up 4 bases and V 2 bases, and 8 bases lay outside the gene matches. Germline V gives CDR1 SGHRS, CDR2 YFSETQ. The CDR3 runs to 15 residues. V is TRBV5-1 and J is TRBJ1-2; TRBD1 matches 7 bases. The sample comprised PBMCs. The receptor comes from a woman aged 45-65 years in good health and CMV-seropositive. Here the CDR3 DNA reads TGCGCCAGCAGCTTCCGGGACAGAGCTACCTATGGCTACACCTTC. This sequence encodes CASSFRDRATYGYTF. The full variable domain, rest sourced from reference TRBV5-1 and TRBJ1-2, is KAGVTQTPRYLIKTRGQQVTLSCSPISGHRSVSWYQQTPGQGLQFLFEYFSETQRNKGNFPGRFSGRQFSNSRSEMNVSTLELGDSALYLCASSFRDRATYGYTFGSGTRLTVV.